This is a list of T cell receptor beta chains from one sample in a study of T cells after yellow fever vaccination. One entry per CDR3 protein, called by TCRdb with MiXCR from the 5' RACE reads. The sample lists 300,000 to 450,000 distinct CDR3 sequences, 7% to 10% seen once, with under 20% in the top ten. The sample here was PBMCs, taken about 41 days after the first yellow fever vaccination. All receptors derive from a man aged 18 to 35 who received the YFV17D yellow fever vaccine. Each CDR3 is given with its conserved first and last residue. The order of the fields is J gene, D gene, clone size, V gene, CDR3 DNA, CDR3 protein. The D gene is left open where the match is weak. The listing skips clone size in some rows; elsewhere it reads once, few, many or a size class.

j_call: TRBJ2-2; d_call: .; clone_size: .; v_call: TRBV20-1; cdr3_nt: TGCAGTGCTAGTGGCGCGACGAACACCGGGGAGCTGTTTTTT; cdr3_aa: CSASGATNTGELFF
j_call: TRBJ2-3; d_call: TRBD2; clone_size: few; v_call: TRBV10-3; cdr3_nt: TGTGCCATCAGTGAGTCCCCTAGCTGGGAGGGAGATACGCAGTATTTT; cdr3_aa: CAISESPSWEGDTQYF
j_call: TRBJ2-7; d_call: TRBD1; clone_size: few; v_call: TRBV7-2; cdr3_nt: TGTGCCAGCAGCCCACAGGGGACCTCCTACGAGCAGTACTTC; cdr3_aa: CASSPQGTSYEQYF
j_call: TRBJ2-7; d_call: .; clone_size: .; v_call: TRBV20-1; cdr3_nt: TGCAGTGCTAGCCGGCAGGGTATCTACGAGCAGTACTTC; cdr3_aa: CSASRQGIYEQYF
j_call: TRBJ2-6; d_call: .; clone_size: .; v_call: TRBV7-2; cdr3_nt: TGTGCCAGCAGCCCTGTAGGAGGGTACCCTGGGGCCAACGTCCTGACTTTC; cdr3_aa: CASSPVGGYPGANVLTF
j_call: TRBJ2-1; d_call: TRBD1; clone_size: .; v_call: TRBV5-1; cdr3_nt: TGCGCCAGCAGCGGGGTAGACAGGGGGTACAGCAATGAGCAGTTCTTC; cdr3_aa: CASSGVDRGYSNEQFF
j_call: TRBJ1-1; d_call: TRBD1; clone_size: .; v_call: TRBV5-1; cdr3_nt: TGCGCCAGCCAGCCACCCCACAGGGGGTTGGGAACGGGCACTGAAGCTTTCTTT; cdr3_aa: CASQPPHRGLGTGTEAFF
j_call: TRBJ1-1; d_call: .; clone_size: many; v_call: TRBV5-1; cdr3_nt: TGCGCCAGCAGCCCGCAGGGAACTGAAGCTTTCTTT; cdr3_aa: CASSPQGTEAFF
j_call: TRBJ2-3; d_call: .; clone_size: few; v_call: TRBV7-2; cdr3_nt: TGTGCCAGCAGCTTAGTGGCTGCAGATACGCAGTATTTT; cdr3_aa: CASSLVAADTQYF
j_call: TRBJ1-3; d_call: .; clone_size: few; v_call: TRBV27; cdr3_nt: TGCGCCAGCAGAACCTTGAACTCTGGAAACACCATATATTTT; cdr3_aa: CASRTLNSGNTIYF
j_call: TRBJ2-5; d_call: TRBD2; clone_size: few; v_call: TRBV27; cdr3_nt: TGTGCCAGCAGTTGGGATAGCGGGGAAGAGACCCAGTACTTC; cdr3_aa: CASSWDSGEETQYF
j_call: TRBJ2-3; d_call: .; clone_size: many; v_call: TRBV6-5; cdr3_nt: TGTGCCAGCAGTTACTGGACAGACACAGATACGCAGTATTTT; cdr3_aa: CASSYWTDTDTQYF
j_call: TRBJ2-2; d_call: .; clone_size: .; v_call: TRBV28; cdr3_nt: TGTGCCAGCAGCCCTATTCGACAGGCCGGCGCCGGGGAGCTGTTTTTT; cdr3_aa: CASSPIRQAGAGELFF
j_call: TRBJ2-1; d_call: TRBD2; clone_size: few; v_call: TRBV5-5; cdr3_nt: TGTGCCAGCAGCTTTGCCGGGGGGGCAGGGGAGCAGTTCTTC; cdr3_aa: CASSFAGGAGEQFF
j_call: TRBJ2-6; d_call: .; clone_size: few; v_call: TRBV18; cdr3_nt: TGTGCCAGCTCGCAAACCTCATACTCTGGGGCCAACGTCCTGACTTTC; cdr3_aa: CASSQTSYSGANVLTF
j_call: TRBJ2-1; d_call: TRBD1; clone_size: few; v_call: TRBV7-2; cdr3_nt: TGTGCCAGCAGCTTAGTCTACCGGGACAGCAATGAGCAGTTCTTC; cdr3_aa: CASSLVYRDSNEQFF
j_call: TRBJ2-5; d_call: TRBD2; clone_size: few; v_call: TRBV19; cdr3_nt: TGTGCCAGTAGTTTATCCCTAGCGGTACAAGAGACCCAGTACTTC; cdr3_aa: CASSLSLAVQETQYF
j_call: TRBJ1-4; d_call: TRBD1; clone_size: many; v_call: TRBV7-9; cdr3_nt: TGTGCCAGCAGCAGCCCAGGGGGGTTCGAAAAACTGTTTTTT; cdr3_aa: CASSSPGGFEKLFF
j_call: TRBJ1-1; d_call: .; clone_size: .; v_call: TRBV6-1; cdr3_nt: TGTGCCAGCAGACGACGGGCGGAGGACACTGAAGCTTTCTTT; cdr3_aa: CASRRRAEDTEAFF
j_call: TRBJ1-2; d_call: TRBD1; clone_size: few; v_call: TRBV5-4; cdr3_nt: TGTGCCAGCAGCTTCGGGACAGGACGGTCGGGCTATGGCTACACCTTC; cdr3_aa: CASSFGTGRSGYGYTF
j_call: TRBJ2-1; d_call: .; clone_size: .; v_call: TRBV6-1; cdr3_nt: TGTGCCAGCAAACCTAGGCCCTCGGCGGTTCACAATGAGCAGTTCTTC; cdr3_aa: CASKPRPSAVHNEQFF
j_call: TRBJ2-5; d_call: .; clone_size: few; v_call: TRBV7-9; cdr3_nt: TGTGCCAGCAGCTTTGAACTTCAAGAGACCCAGTACTTC; cdr3_aa: CASSFELQETQYF
j_call: TRBJ2-7; d_call: .; clone_size: few; v_call: TRBV12-3/TRBV12-4; cdr3_nt: TGTGCCAGCAGTCCACCCAGTCGGCGGGTTTACGAGCAGTACTTC; cdr3_aa: CASSPPSRRVYEQYF
j_call: TRBJ2-4; d_call: .; clone_size: .; v_call: TRBV11-1; cdr3_nt: TGTGCCAGCAGCTTAGATTCCAAAAACATTCAGTACTTC; cdr3_aa: CASSLDSKNIQYF
j_call: TRBJ1-4; d_call: TRBD1; clone_size: many; v_call: TRBV4-2; cdr3_nt: TGTGCCAGCAGCCAGGACAGGGGGTTTAATGAAAAACTGTTTTTT; cdr3_aa: CASSQDRGFNEKLFF
j_call: TRBJ2-5; d_call: .; clone_size: .; v_call: TRBV6-5; cdr3_nt: TGTGCCAGCAGTCACGGGTGGGGGCAAGGAGAGACCCAGTACTTC; cdr3_aa: CASSHGWGQGETQYF
j_call: TRBJ2-7; d_call: .; clone_size: once; v_call: TRBV12-3/TRBV12-4; cdr3_nt: TGTGCCAGCAGTCCAACATGGGGTAGGTCCTACGAGCAGTACTTC; cdr3_aa: CASSPTWGRSYEQYF
j_call: TRBJ2-5; d_call: .; clone_size: .; v_call: TRBV27; cdr3_nt: TGTGCCAGCAGTTTCGGCGTCCTAGGTCAAGAGACCCAGTACTTC; cdr3_aa: CASSFGVLGQETQYF
j_call: TRBJ1-4; d_call: .; clone_size: .; v_call: TRBV7-9; cdr3_nt: TGTGCCAGCAGCCGGGATGCAGCAACTAATGAAAAACTGTTTTTT; cdr3_aa: CASSRDAATNEKLFF
j_call: TRBJ1-2; d_call: TRBD1; clone_size: few; v_call: TRBV10-2; cdr3_nt: TGCGCCAGCAGCCCGGGACAGTCGGTGGGGGGCTACACCTTC; cdr3_aa: CASSPGQSVGGYTF
j_call: TRBJ2-5; d_call: .; clone_size: .; v_call: TRBV28; cdr3_nt: TGTGCCAGCAGTTCTCGCGTGGGGACACACCAGTACTTC; cdr3_aa: CASSSRVGTHQYF
j_call: TRBJ1-1; d_call: .; clone_size: many; v_call: TRBV4-1; cdr3_nt: TGCGCCAGCAGCCAACCCCCAACAGGGATAGTTTACACTGAAGCTTTCTTT; cdr3_aa: CASSQPPTGIVYTEAFF
j_call: TRBJ2-1; d_call: TRBD2; clone_size: few; v_call: TRBV7-8; cdr3_nt: TGTGCCAGCAGCCTCGGACTAGCGGGGGCTCTTTTCTCCTACAATGAGCAGTTCTTC; cdr3_aa: CASSLGLAGALFSYNEQFF
j_call: TRBJ1-1; d_call: TRBD1; clone_size: .; v_call: TRBV19; cdr3_nt: TGTGCCAGTAGTATCGGCGACAGGGAAAACACTGAAGCTTTCTTT; cdr3_aa: CASSIGDRENTEAFF
j_call: TRBJ2-2; d_call: TRBD2; clone_size: many; v_call: TRBV6-1; cdr3_nt: TGTGCCACCGGCCGGGGGGTTCCGAACACCGGGGAGCTGTTTTTT; cdr3_aa: CATGRGVPNTGELFF
j_call: TRBJ1-5; d_call: .; clone_size: .; v_call: TRBV20-1; cdr3_nt: TGCAGTGCTAACAGCGGACCTAGCAATCAGCCCCAGCATTTT; cdr3_aa: CSANSGPSNQPQHF
j_call: TRBJ2-1; d_call: .; clone_size: .; v_call: TRBV20-1; cdr3_nt: TGCTGTGCTCAAACATACGATGGCTACAATGAGCAGTTCTTC; cdr3_aa: CCAQTYDGYNEQFF
j_call: TRBJ2-1; d_call: .; clone_size: few; v_call: TRBV7-2; cdr3_nt: TGTGCCAGCAGCGCCCTGGTGTCCAATGAGCAGTTCTTC; cdr3_aa: CASSALVSNEQFF
j_call: TRBJ2-5; d_call: .; clone_size: many; v_call: TRBV3-1; cdr3_nt: TGTGCCAGCAGCCAAACCCAGAAAGAGACCCAGTACTTC; cdr3_aa: CASSQTQKETQYF
j_call: TRBJ1-2; d_call: TRBD1; clone_size: few; v_call: TRBV4-2; cdr3_nt: TGTGCCAGCAGCCTTTGGGACAGAGAAGGCTACACCTTC; cdr3_aa: CASSLWDREGYTF
j_call: TRBJ2-3; d_call: TRBD2; clone_size: few; v_call: TRBV15; cdr3_nt: TGTGCCACCAGCAGAGATACGCGGGGGGGCCCTGGAGATACGCAGTATTTT; cdr3_aa: CATSRDTRGGPGDTQYF
j_call: TRBJ2-7; d_call: .; clone_size: .; v_call: TRBV12-3/TRBV12-4; cdr3_nt: TGTGCCAGCAGTGAACGACGGAGCTCCTACGAGCAGTACTTC; cdr3_aa: CASSERRSSYEQYF
j_call: TRBJ1-2; d_call: .; clone_size: many; v_call: TRBV7-2; cdr3_nt: TGTGCCAGCAGGTCCACCAGGACAGACTATGGCTACACCTTC; cdr3_aa: CASRSTRTDYGYTF
j_call: TRBJ2-1; d_call: TRBD1; clone_size: .; v_call: TRBV6-6; cdr3_nt: TGTGCCAGCAGTCGAGACAGGGACAATGAGCAGTTCTTC; cdr3_aa: CASSRDRDNEQFF
j_call: TRBJ2-5; d_call: .; clone_size: many; v_call: TRBV11-2; cdr3_nt: TGTGCCAGCAGCTTAGGTCCGACACTCGAGACCCAGTACTTC; cdr3_aa: CASSLGPTLETQYF
j_call: TRBJ1-1; d_call: TRBD1; clone_size: many; v_call: TRBV7-3; cdr3_nt: TGTGCCAGCAGCTTAAACCCCCAGGGGGCGAACACTGAAGCTTTCTTT; cdr3_aa: CASSLNPQGANTEAFF
j_call: TRBJ1-2; d_call: .; clone_size: few; v_call: TRBV6-2/TRBV6-3; cdr3_nt: TGTGCCAGCAGTTACTCGCCGGAGAACTATGGCTACACCTTC; cdr3_aa: CASSYSPENYGYTF
j_call: TRBJ2-5; d_call: TRBD2; clone_size: .; v_call: TRBV7-2; cdr3_nt: TGTGCCAGCAGCTCGGTGAGCGGGGGGGCTGCAGAGACCCAGTACTTC; cdr3_aa: CASSSVSGGAAETQYF
j_call: TRBJ2-1; d_call: TRBD2; clone_size: few; v_call: TRBV12-3/TRBV12-4; cdr3_nt: TGTGCCAGCAGTTTAGCGTCCCTAGCGGTATACAATGAGCAGTTCTTC; cdr3_aa: CASSLASLAVYNEQFF
j_call: TRBJ2-1; d_call: .; clone_size: few; v_call: TRBV5-4; cdr3_nt: TGTGCCAGCAGCTTGTTCACAGGGCGAGCGGCGTTCTTC; cdr3_aa: CASSLFTGRAAFF
j_call: TRBJ2-1; d_call: TRBD2; clone_size: many; v_call: TRBV11-2; cdr3_nt: TGTGCCAGCAGCCGCCCCGGGACTAGGTTTCAAAATGAGCAGTTCTTC; cdr3_aa: CASSRPGTRFQNEQFF
j_call: TRBJ2-6; d_call: .; clone_size: .; v_call: TRBV5-1; cdr3_nt: TGCGCCAGCAGCTTGGATCTGGATTCTGGGGCCAACGTCCTGACTTTC; cdr3_aa: CASSLDLDSGANVLTF
j_call: TRBJ1-5; d_call: .; clone_size: .; v_call: TRBV24-1; cdr3_nt: TGTGCCACCAGTGATACCAGGACCGAGAATCAGCCCCAGCATTTT; cdr3_aa: CATSDTRTENQPQHF
j_call: TRBJ1-2; d_call: TRBD1; clone_size: .; v_call: TRBV7-8; cdr3_nt: TGTGCCAGCAGCTTAGCCTCTAACTTCGACAGGGGAGGTTATGGCTACACCTTC; cdr3_aa: CASSLASNFDRGGYGYTF